A selection of T cell receptor beta chains follows, all from one sample in a study of T cells in localized non-small cell lung cancer. Libraries were prepared by immunoSEQ multiplex PCR; TCRdb keeps only in-frame clonotypes and omits some of them. In the table there are more than 1,500 clones, 24% of which are singletons. The input for sequencing was lung tumor tissue, taken before any cancer treatment. Source of these receptors: a female donor of 60 years or more with stage II lung adenocarcinoma. Both conserved end residues are part of each CDR3. The D gene is left open where the match is weak. Size is stated for part of the rows, as once, few or many counts, or as a class when the clone is expanded.

cdr3_length,v_call,j_call,d_call,clone_size,cdr3_nt,cdr3_aa
17,TRBV19,TRBJ2-1,TRBD2,few,TGTGCCAGTAGTGGGGGGCTAGCGGGAGTTTCTTACAATGAGCAGTTCTTC,CASSGGLAGVSYNEQFF
12,TRBV18,TRBJ1-1,.,.,TGTGCCAGCTCCCTCATGAACACTGAAGCTTTCTTT,CASSLMNTEAFF
15,TRBV6-8,TRBJ1-4,TRBD1,few,TGTGCCAGCAGCCGCGGGACAGGGCGGAATGAAAAACTGTTTTTT,CASSRGTGRNEKLFF
13,TRBV6-1,TRBJ1-3,.,.,TGTGCCAGCAGTGAAGGCCTAGGAAACACCATATATTTT,CASSEGLGNTIYF
13,TRBV6-8,TRBJ1-2,.,.,TGTGCCAGCAGTTACTCGGCGGGGTATGGCTACACCTTC,CASSYSAGYGYTF
14,TRBV11-3,TRBJ2-5,.,medium-sized,TGTGCCAGCAGCTTAGAACAGCCCCAAGAGACCCAGTACTTC,CASSLEQPQETQYF
16,TRBV6-7,TRBJ2-2,.,.,TGTGCCAGCAGTCGCGCGGCGACGGCGAACACCGGGGAGCTGTTTTTT,CASSRAATANTGELFF
13,TRBV7-1,TRBJ2-2,.,few,TGTGCCAGCAGCTTCGGTGGGAGCGGGGAGCTGTTTTTT,CASSFGGSGELFF
15,TRBV5-1,TRBJ2-7,TRBD2,.,TGCGCCAGCATGCTAGCGGGGGCCGCGACCTACGAGCAGTACTTC,CASMLAGAATYEQYF
11,TRBV19,TRBJ2-1,.,few,TGTGCCAGTAGTAGGGGCCGGGAGCAGTTCTTC,CASSRGREQFF
17,TRBV9,TRBJ1-3,.,.,TGTGCCAGCAGCGTAGAGCTGTTCATAGACTCTGGAAACACCATATATTTT,CASSVELFIDSGNTIYF
13,TRBV28,TRBJ1-1,.,.,TGTGCCAGCAGTTTGGGCGGGAACACTGAAGCTTTCTTT,CASSLGGNTEAFF
13,TRBV19,TRBJ2-5,.,once,TGTGCCAGTAGTATGGCCCGAAAAGAGACCCAGTACTTC,CASSMARKETQYF
13,TRBV19,TRBJ2-4,TRBD1,large,TGTGCCAGTCTGGGGGACAGGGGAGACATTCAGTACTTC,CASLGDRGDIQYF
19,TRBV6-8,TRBJ1-3,TRBD1,large,TGTGCCAGCAGGAGGAGAGTTGGGGACAGTTTATACTCTGGAAACACCATATATTTT,CASRRRVGDSLYSGNTIYF
12,TRBV9,TRBJ2-1,.,few,TGTGCCAGCCCTGGGCTTGGGAATGAGCAGTTCTTC,CASPGLGNEQFF
14,TRBV29-1,TRBJ2-1,.,.,TGCAGCGTCTATTTTATGACAGACTACAATGAGCAGTTCTTC,CSVYFMTDYNEQFF
16,TRBV5-1,TRBJ2-2,TRBD2,.,TGCGCCACCCGGACTAGCGGGAGCGTAGGTACCGGGGAGCTGTTTTTT,CATRTSGSVGTGELFF
16,TRBV28,TRBJ2-3,TRBD2,few,TGTGCCAGCAGTTTATCGGCGGGAGGGCCAACAGATACGCAGTATTTT,CASSLSAGGPTDTQYF
14,TRBV11-3,TRBJ2-2,.,few,TGTGCCAGCAGCTCAAGGGTGAACACCGGGGAGCTGTTTTTT,CASSSRVNTGELFF
13,TRBV6-8,TRBJ1-2,.,.,TGTGCCAGCCGGATTGGGGGGGGCTATGGCTACACCTTC,CASRIGGGYGYTF
14,TRBV11-3,TRBJ2-7,TRBD2,.,TGTGCCAGCAGCTTGTTACTGGCGGGAGGGCAGCAGTACTTC,CASSLLLAGGQQYF
14,TRBV9,TRBJ1-5,.,.,TGTGCCAGCTCCGCGGGCAACTTCAATCAGCCCCAGCATTTT,CASSAGNFNQPQHF
14,TRBV29-1,TRBJ2-7,TRBD1,once,TGCAGCGTGGGTGGACAGGGACGACCCTACGAGCAGTACTTC,CSVGGQGRPYEQYF
16,TRBV25-1,TRBJ2-1,.,.,TGTGCCAGCAGAAAAAATGGGCCTTCGGGGTACAATGAGCAGTTCTTC,CASRKNGPSGYNEQFF
15,TRBV6-8,TRBJ2-3,.,few,TGTGCCAGCAGCAGGGGTCCCTTGTACACAGATACGCAGTATTTT,CASSRGPLYTDTQYF
13,TRBV7-2,TRBJ2-5,.,few,TGTGCCAGCAGCTTAGTGGGGGGCCCGAACTTGTACTTC,CASSLVGGPNLYF
13,TRBV6-7,TRBJ2-7,TRBD1,few,TGTGCCAGCAGTCAGGGGGTTTCCTACGAGCAGTACTTC,CASSQGVSYEQYF
13,TRBV6-8,TRBJ1-2,.,.,TGTGCCAGCAGTGACTCGATAGGAACAGCCTACACCTTC,CASSDSIGTAYTF
12,TRBV29-1,TRBJ2-7,TRBD2,.,TGCAGCGCTTTGGGACTAGCCTACGAGCAGTACTTC,CSALGLAYEQYF
14,TRBV28,TRBJ1-1,.,.,TGTGCCAGCAGTTCCGCTGGGCGAAACACTGAAGCTTTCTTT,CASSSAGRNTEAFF
14,TRBV19,TRBJ1-2,.,few,TGTGCCAGTAGTAAAGGCAGGGACGACTATGGCTACACCTTC,CASSKGRDDYGYTF